The source of this TCR beta chain is a study of T-cell reconstitution after alpha-beta-depleted transplantation in children. General study findings and limits: A year post-transplant, T-cell counts and diversity derived mostly from newly produced T cells. From surviving recipient T cells and thymic progenitors came the high day-60 TCRbeta diversity observed in some patients.

Unique molecular identifiers featured in how the TCRbeta library was prepared. In TCRdb, the PCR reads were re-called with MiXCR into one record per CDR3 protein. Of some 220,000 distinct CDR3 sequences detected, roughly 10% appear once; the ten largest clones hold approximately 30%. This CDR3 has 16 residues. Germline CDR1 and CDR2: SGHTA and FQGTGA. J lost 1 base, V lost 4 bases, and 5 bases had no gene match. This clonotype came up many times. The antigen remains undetermined. The J gene is TRBJ2-1, the V gene TRBV7-3, with TRBD1 identical over 9 bases. The source was PBMCs, collected before TCRalphabeta/CD19-depleted stem cell transplant. This clonotype was obtained from a child less than two years old with acute myeloid leukemia, due to receive a stem cell transplant. CDR3 sequence reads: CASSSRTGASYNEQFF. For the CDR3, the DNA is TGTGCCAGCAGCTCGCGGACAGGGGCTTCCTACAATGAGCAGTTCTTC.